These T cell receptor beta chains were read from a single sample in a study of response to subunit inactivated influenza vaccine. TCRdb passed the RT-PCR reads through MiXCR, listing each CDR3 protein once. In the table there are about 570,000 distinct CDR3 sequences, approximately 12% of which are singletons. The material was PBMCs from blood, obtained on the day of vaccination. These receptors came from a man aged 50 to 59 who received an inactivated influenza vaccine. Both conserved end residues are part of each CDR3. The D gene is left open where the match is weak. Only part of the rows carry a size: once, few, many, or a class if the clone is expanded.

d_call j_call clone_size cdr3_length v_call cdr3_aa cdr3_nt
- TRBJ2-4 few 11 TRBV6-2/TRBV6-3 CASSQQNIQYF TGTGCCAGCAGTCAACAAAACATTCAGTACTTC
- TRBJ1-3 once 17 TRBV5-5 CASSYTGTVTWGNTIYF TGTGCCAGCAGTTATACAGGGACTGTGACATGGGGAAACACCATATATTTT
- TRBJ2-1 many 14 TRBV9 CASSVATRGNEQFF TGTGCCAGCAGCGTAGCCACGAGGGGGAATGAGCAGTTCTTC
- TRBJ2-5 few 15 TRBV6-5 CASSYGWGLKETQYF TGTGCCAGCAGTTACGGCTGGGGGCTAAAGGAGACCCAGTACTTC
TRBD2 TRBJ2-3 few 12 TRBV3-1 CASGAGADTQYF TGTGCCAGCGGGGCGGGGGCAGATACGCAGTATTTT
- TRBJ1-1 many 13 TRBV2 CASSRDLGTEAFF TGTGCCAGCAGCCGGGACTTGGGCACTGAAGCTTTCTTT
- TRBJ2-7 few 12 TRBV5-1 CASSLGDPEQYF TGCGCCAGCAGCTTGGGAGACCCCGAGCAGTACTTC
- TRBJ2-2 - 16 TRBV18 CASSPAPPTNTGELFF TGTGCCAGCTCACCAGCCCCTCCGACGAACACCGGGGAGCTGTTTTTT
- TRBJ2-7 - 12 TRBV12-3/TRBV12-4 CASSVRGAVQYF TGTGCCAGCAGTGTACGGGGAGCTGTGCAGTACTTC
- TRBJ2-6 - 18 TRBV10-3 CAIRPSGGRTAGANVLTF TGTGCCATCAGGCCTTCTGGGGGCCGTACAGCTGGGGCCAACGTCCTGACTTTC
- TRBJ1-6 few 15 TRBV4-2 CASSQEQGGGSPLHF TGTGCCAGCAGCCAGGAACAGGGCGGGGGTTCACCCCTCCACTTT
TRBD1 TRBJ1-5 - 15 TRBV20-1 CSAREGTVSNQPQHF TGCAGTGCTAGAGAAGGGACAGTAAGCAATCAGCCCCAGCATTTT
- TRBJ2-1 - 16 TRBV11-2 CASSLEWSSSYNEQFF TGTGCCAGCAGCTTAGAGTGGAGTAGCTCCTACAATGAGCAGTTCTTC
- TRBJ2-1 few 16 TRBV7-9 CASSLVVGDGYNEQFF TGTGCCAGCAGCTTAGTTGTGGGCGATGGGTACAATGAGCAGTTCTTC
- TRBJ2-3 few 18 TRBV4-1 CASSQGALALTSTDTQYF TGCGCCAGCAGCCAAGGGGCTTTAGCGCTCACTAGCACAGATACGCAGTATTTT
- TRBJ2-5 many 13 TRBV12-3/TRBV12-4 CASRVTVEETQYF TGTGCCAGCAGGGTGACAGTAGAGGAGACCCAGTACTTC
- TRBJ2-7 - 14 TRBV28 CASSLFRGSYEQYF TGTGCCAGCAGTTTATTCAGGGGTTCCTACGAGCAGTACTTC
TRBD2 TRBJ2-4 - 15 TRBV7-2 CASSIAGGPKNIQYF TGTGCCAGCAGCATAGCGGGAGGGCCGAAAAACATTCAGTACTTC
- TRBJ2-5 few 15 TRBV6-5 CASSYSGGFRETQYF TGTGCCAGCAGTTACTCGGGTGGTTTTCGAGAGACCCAGTACTTC
TRBD2 TRBJ2-1 - 14 TRBV20-1 CSVTRGRVDNEQFF TGCAGTGTCACACGGGGGAGGGTTGACAATGAGCAGTTCTTC
- TRBJ1-6 - 13 TRBV6-6 CASSYRERSPLHF TGTGCCAGCAGTTACAGGGAGCGTTCACCCCTCCACTTT
- TRBJ2-5 few 14 TRBV15 CATSRRWTEETQYF TGTGCCACCAGCAGGCGATGGACAGAAGAGACCCAGTACTTC
- TRBJ2-2 few 14 TRBV29-1 CSVVEQGRTGELFF TGCAGCGTTGTCGAACAGGGTCGCACCGGGGAGCTGTTTTTT
TRBD2 TRBJ2-2 - 16 TRBV19 CASSIRLAGHTGELFF TGTGCCAGTAGTATACGGCTAGCGGGGCACACCGGGGAGCTGTTTTTT
- TRBJ2-1 few 16 TRBV4-3 CASSQEGGRSYNEQFF TGCGCCAGCAGCCAAGAAGGAGGGCGGAGCTACAATGAGCAGTTCTTC
TRBD2 TRBJ2-1 many 15 TRBV4-1 CASSQVAGSYNEQFF TGCGCCAGCAGCCAAGTAGCGGGATCCTACAATGAGCAGTTCTTC
TRBD1 TRBJ2-1 many 16 TRBV5-1 CASSLGQGVSYNEQFF TGCGCCAGCAGCTTGGGTCAGGGGGTCTCCTACAATGAGCAGTTCTTC
- TRBJ2-3 few 16 TRBV7-8 CASSSFFGGSTDTQYF TGTGCCAGCAGCTCCTTTTTTGGGGGGTCCACAGATACGCAGTATTTT
- TRBJ2-6 - 15 TRBV6-5 CASSYSTAGANVLTF TGTGCCAGCAGTTACTCTACAGCTGGGGCCAACGTCCTGACTTTC
- TRBJ2-3 few 12 TRBV24-1 CATAAGSDTQYF TGTGCCACCGCCGCTGGGTCAGATACGCAGTATTTT
- TRBJ2-4 - 16 TRBV5-1 CANSLGWRGLETIQYF TGCGCCAACAGCTTGGGTTGGCGGGGACTCGAGACCATTCAGTACTTC
TRBD2 TRBJ2-1 few 17 TRBV20-1 CSASLLPSGRAYNEQFF TGCAGTGCTAGTTTGCTCCCTAGCGGGAGGGCCTACAATGAGCAGTTCTTC
TRBD1 TRBJ2-7 - 17 TRBV4-3 CASSQDPRDRKSYEQYF TGCGCCAGCAGCCAAGACCCCCGGGACAGAAAGTCCTACGAGCAGTACTTC
- TRBJ1-5 - 14 TRBV6-1 CASSIGEFNQPQHF TGTGCCAGCAGTATAGGGGAATTCAATCAGCCCCAGCATTTT
- TRBJ2-7 many 12 TRBV5-1 CASRGDSYEQYF TGCGCCAGCAGGGGGGATTCCTACGAGCAGTACTTC
- TRBJ2-7 few 14 TRBV2 CASTLGPRSYEQYF TGTGCCAGCACCTTGGGACCGCGCTCCTACGAGCAGTACTTC
- TRBJ2-5 - 12 TRBV7-9 CASSYEEETQYF TGTGCCAGCAGCTATGAGGAAGAGACCCAGTACTTC
TRBD2 TRBJ2-1 - 18 TRBV12-3/TRBV12-4 CASSSYMRGLAGNNEQFF TGTGCCAGCAGTTCATACATGCGGGGACTAGCGGGAAACAATGAGCAGTTCTTC
- TRBJ1-2 few 15 TRBV4-1 CASSQDPVRYYGYTF TGCGCCAGCAGCCAAGATCCGGTCCGATACTATGGCTACACCTTC
- TRBJ2-5 - 16 TRBV3-1 CASSRDGRTYQETQYF TGTGCCAGCAGCCGGGACGGGCGAACGTACCAAGAGACCCAGTACTTC
- TRBJ2-7 - 15 TRBV3-1 CASSQAAGQIYEQYF TGTGCCAGCAGCCAAGCCGCGGGACAGATCTACGAGCAGTACTTC
- TRBJ2-5 few 14 TRBV12-3/TRBV12-4 CASSLLGNQETQYF TGTGCCAGCAGTCTACTGGGGAACCAAGAGACCCAGTACTTC
TRBD2 TRBJ2-3 few 14 TRBV29-1 CSVGGLAGPDTQYF TGCAGCGTTGGTGGTCTAGCGGGACCAGATACGCAGTATTTT
- TRBJ1-1 many 15 TRBV12-3/TRBV12-4 CASSFSPTMNTEAFF TGTGCCAGCAGTTTTTCACCTACTATGAACACTGAAGCTTTCTTT
TRBD1 TRBJ2-7 few 17 TRBV3-1 CASSQDRTGGGMYEQYF TGTGCCAGCAGCCAAGATCGGACAGGGGGCGGAATGTACGAGCAGTACTTC
- TRBJ2-3 many 14 TRBV5-1 CASNGGGSTDTQYF TGCGCCAGCAATGGCGGCGGGAGCACAGATACGCAGTATTTT
- TRBJ2-7 few 14 TRBV20-1 CSARAGGTAYEQYF TGCAGTGCTAGAGCGGGCGGGACAGCCTACGAGCAGTACTTC
- TRBJ2-3 - 12 TRBV10-3 CAIGTSTDTQYF TGTGCCATAGGGACTAGCACAGATACGCAGTATTTT
TRBD1 TRBJ1-1 - 16 TRBV5-1 CASSMDRGRLNTEAFF TGCGCCAGCAGCATGGACAGGGGGCGGCTGAACACTGAAGCTTTCTTT
TRBD2 TRBJ2-3 - 15 TRBV29-1 CSVDPGIAGGGTQYF TGCAGCGTTGACCCCGGAATAGCGGGGGGGGGTACGCAGTATTTT
- TRBJ1-1 few 15 TRBV12-3/TRBV12-4 CASSPSLLQGNVAFF TGTGCCAGCAGTCCCTCCTTATTACAGGGTAATGTAGCTTTCTTT
- TRBJ2-2 - 14 TRBV21-1 CASSGVANTGELFF TGTGCCAGCAGTGGGGTCGCGAACACCGGGGAGCTGTTTTTT